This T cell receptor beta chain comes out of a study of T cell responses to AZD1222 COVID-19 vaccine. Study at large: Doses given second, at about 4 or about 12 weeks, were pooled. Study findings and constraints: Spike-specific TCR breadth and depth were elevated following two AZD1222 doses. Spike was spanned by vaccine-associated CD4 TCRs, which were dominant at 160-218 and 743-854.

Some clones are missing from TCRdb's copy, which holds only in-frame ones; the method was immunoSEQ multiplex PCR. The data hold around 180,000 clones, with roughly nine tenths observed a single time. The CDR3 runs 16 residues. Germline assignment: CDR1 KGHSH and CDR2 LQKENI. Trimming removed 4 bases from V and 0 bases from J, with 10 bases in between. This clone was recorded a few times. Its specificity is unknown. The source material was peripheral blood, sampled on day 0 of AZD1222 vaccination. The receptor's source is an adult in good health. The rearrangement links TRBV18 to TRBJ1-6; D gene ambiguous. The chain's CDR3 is CASSQDRSSYNSPLHF. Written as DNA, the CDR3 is TGTGCCAGCTCACAGGACCGGAGCTCCTATAATTCACCCCTCCACTTT.